This TCR beta chain was recovered during a study of shared clonotypes between healthy human individuals. Germline V gene sequence: CDR1 SGDLS, CDR2 YYNGEE. The trim removed 3 bases at V and 4 bases at J, leaving 4 bases unmatched. The CDR3 totals 15 residues. Study-level results: Depth of sequencing was expected to influence donor clonotype sharing.

A word on this clone: Its antigen is still unknown.

Clones were read by immunoSEQ multiplex PCR, and TCRdb kept only the in-frame ones, dropping some. The sample holds some 1,600,000 clones, approximately 98% seen once. Source material: naive CD4+ T cells sorted from blood. The subset here: CD45RA+ positively selected. The clonotype comes from a man between 25 and 39 years old in good health. The chain has TRBV9 and TRBJ1-2, with 12 bases that match TRBD1. The CDR3 nucleotides read TGTGCCAGCAGCGCCGGGACAGGGGGCTTCTATGGCTACACCTTC. Its protein is CASSAGTGGFYGYTF.